What follows are 29 T cell receptor beta chains derived from one specimen sequenced in a study of blood T cell repertoires in COVID-19. Measured with immunoSEQ multiplex PCR; TCRdb has only the in-frame clones, and not every one. The table has 400,000 to 450,000 clones, more than 80% seen once. Sequences were obtained from peripheral blood. The receptors here all came from a woman aged 25 to 39 with active or convalescent COVID-19.

The rearrangement joins TRBV19 to TRBJ2-1; 12 bases are shared with TRBD2. The J segment lost 9 bases and the V segment lost 5 bases, leaving 8 bases of the junction unmatched. Germline CDR1 reads LNHDA; CDR2 reads SQIVND (reference sequence). The CDR3 sequence is 15 residues long. CDR3 sequence (DNA): TGTGCCAGTAGTTCGCCTAGCGGGAGGGCCCCTGAGCAGTTCTTC. The encoded protein is CASSSPSGRAPEQFF.

The V call is TRBV5-1, the J call TRBJ1-1; D might be TRBD1 (5 bases). The CDR3 runs 13 residues. CDR1 and CDR2 (germline): SGHRS, YFSETQ. V was trimmed by 3 bases and J by 1 base, leaving 7 bases between them. The CDR3 is CASSYDRNTEAFF. CDR3 DNA sequence: TGCGCCAGCAGCTACGACAGGAACACTGAAGCTTTCTTT.

The V and J genes are TRBV30 and TRBJ1-2, with D maybe TRBD1 (5 bases). CDR3 length: 12 residues. Germline lookup yields CDR1 GTSNPN and CDR2 SVGIG (reference sequence). V was clipped by 5 bases and J by 2 bases, with 9 bases between them. CDR3 sequence (DNA): TGTGCCTGGGGACACCAGAACTATGGCTACACCTTC. This gives the protein CAWGHQNYGYTF.

This chain joins TRBV5-1 and TRBJ2-2; maybe TRBD1 (5 bases). Germline values: CDR1 SGHRS, CDR2 YFSETQ. The CDR3 sequence is 15 residues long. V lost 1 base to trimming and J lost 5 bases, with 12 bases between them. Written as DNA, the CDR3 is TGCGCCAGCAGCTTGAGGGGTGGGTCTACCGGGGAGCTGTTTTTT. Encoded protein: CASSLRGGSTGELFF.

The V call is TRBV3-1 (or the pseudogene TRBV3-2), the J call TRBJ1-3; TRBD1 matches 8 bases. This CDR3 comprises 14 residues. The V gene end was trimmed by 7 bases and the J gene end by 2 bases; junction bases not matched to a gene: 4. Per germline, CDR1 LGHDT and CDR2 YNNKEL (reference sequence). CDR3 region: CASNLQGAGNTIYF. In DNA, the CDR3 is TGTGCCAGCAACCTACAGGGGGCTGGAAACACCATATATTTT.

This clone appeared once. This chain joins TRBV20-1 and TRBJ2-2, with 8 bases matching TRBD1. Trimming took 3 bases from V and 6 from J; bases not matched to a gene: 12. The CDR3 loop spans 16 amino acids. CDR1 is DFQATT, CDR2 SNEGSKA, per germline (reference sequence). This chain's CDR3 is CSASSLTGVRSGELFF. CDR3 DNA: TGCAGTGCTAGTTCACTGACAGGGGTTCGGTCCGGGGAGCTGTTTTTT.

This rearrangement joins TRBV19 to TRBJ2-2, with a tentative D call TRBD2 (7 bases). Trimming removed 9 bases from V and 7 bases from J, with 21 bases in between. Germline V gives CDR1 LNHDA, CDR2 SQIVND (reference sequence). This CDR3 has 15 amino acids. The CDR3 DNA is TGTGCCAGCCGACCACTAAGGGGGGGGATCGGGGAGCTGTTTTTT. Protein: CASRPLRGGIGELFF.

The chain joins TRBV5-5 to TRBJ2-1; 9 nucleotides line up with TRBD2. The CDR3 is 17 amino acids. Per germline, CDR1 SGHKS and CDR2 YYEKEE (reference sequence). V lost 1 base and J lost 2; bases outside the gene matches: 7. This CDR3 reads CASSLREREAAYNEQFF. CDR3 in DNA: TGTGCCAGCAGCTTGAGGGAGCGGGAGGCCGCCTACAATGAGCAGTTCTTC.

This clone showed up just a few times. V usage is TRBV5-1 and J usage is TRBJ2-7, with TRBD1 identical over 8 bases. Per the germline V gene, CDR1 is SGHRS and CDR2 is YFSETQ. The CDR3 spans 15 residues. The V gene end was trimmed by 4 bases and the J gene end by 3 bases; junction bases not matched to a gene: 9. This chain's CDR3 is CASSATNDRGYEQYF. The CDR3 coding sequence is TGCGCCAGCAGCGCAACCAATGACAGGGGCTACGAGCAGTACTTC.

The chain uses TRBV6-1 and TRBJ2-2; 9 nucleotides match TRBD2. The trim removed 0 bases at V and 2 bases at J, leaving 4 bases unmatched. Germline V lookup: CDR1 MNHNS, CDR2 SASEGT. This CDR3 is built from 17 residues. CDR3 loop: CASSEAAGGGNTGELFF. CDR3 DNA sequence: TGTGCCAGCAGTGAAGCGGCGGGAGGGGGAAACACCGGGGAGCTGTTTTTT.

A single count supports this clone. This sequence joins TRBV20-1 and TRBJ2-2; 12 bases are a match to TRBD2. The CDR3 consists of 16 residues. Germline CDR1 is DFQATT and CDR2 is SNEGSKA (reference sequence). J gave up 3 bases and V 3 bases, and 5 bases lay outside the gene matches. The CDR3 DNA reads as TGCAGTGCTAGTGCCTCTAGCGGGAGGGACACCGGGGAGCTGTTTTTT. This codes for CSASASSGRDTGELFF.

The chain links TRBV3-1 (or the pseudogene TRBV3-2) to TRBJ1-3; the match to TRBD1 covers 8 bases. The germline V gene has CDR1 LGHDT and CDR2 YNNKEL (reference sequence). The CDR3 spans 18 residues. The V segment lost 3 bases and the J segment 2 bases; nucleotides outside the gene matches: 12. The CDR3 bases are TGTGCCAGCAGCCAGTTAGCAGGGGGCGTCGCTGCTGGAAACACCATATATTTT. Encoded protein: CASSQLAGGVAAGNTIYF.

This clone has a single count. The CDR3 sequence: CASSQPQDRFSGNTIYF. DNA of the CDR3: TGTGCCAGCAGCCAACCACAGGACAGATTCTCTGGAAACACCATATATTTT. The rearrangement joins TRBV3-1 (or the pseudogene TRBV3-2) to TRBJ1-3; TRBD1 is a possible D gene (6 bases). The CDR3 contains 17 residues. Germline V lookup: CDR1 LGHDT, CDR2 YNNKEL (reference sequence). Trimming removed 2 bases at V and 0 bases at J, with 14 bases between.

This CDR3 reads CAWNRGRPEAFF. The DNA of the CDR3 is TGTGCCTGGAACAGGGGGAGGCCTGAAGCTTTCTTT. V usage is TRBV30 and J usage is TRBJ1-1, with 8 bases fitting TRBD1. The CDR3 loop spans 12 amino acids. V trimming: 4 bases; J trimming: 6 bases; junction bases outside the gene matches: 4. Germline lookup yields CDR1 GTSNPN and CDR2 SVGIG (reference sequence).

This clone appeared a single time. The chain recombines TRBV9 with TRBJ2-3; 8 bases map to TRBD1. The CDR3 consists of 13 residues. J gave up 5 bases and V 3 bases, and 2 bases lay outside the gene matches. Germline-derived CDR1 and CDR2 are SGDLS and YYNGEE. The CDR3 loop reads CASSGTGKDTQYF. The CDR3 DNA reads as TGTGCCAGCAGCGGGACAGGGAAAGATACGCAGTATTTT.

The genes are TRBV18 and TRBJ1-2, with D unclear. CDR1 and CDR2 (germline): KGHSH, LQKENI. Trimming took off 6 bases at V and 8 bases at J, with 13 bases between the two ends. The CDR3 spans 12 residues. CDR3 amino acids: CASSHPTQGYTF. CDR3 in DNA: TGTGCCAGCTCGCATCCTACGCAAGGCTACACCTTC.

This clone was observed a handful of times. This sequence joins TRBV6-5 and TRBJ2-1; TRBD2 agrees at 11 bases. Germline values: CDR1 MNHEY, CDR2 SVGAGI. This CDR3 comprises 15 residues. After removal of 6 bases from V and 6 bases from J, the junction contained 7 bases not matched to a gene. The CDR3 loop reads CASRSLAGVRNEQFF. The CDR3 DNA sequence: TGTGCCAGCAGATCACTAGCGGGAGTTCGCAATGAGCAGTTCTTC.

The chain employs TRBV29-1 and TRBJ2-2, with D possibly TRBD1 on 6 matching bases. Germline lookup yields CDR1 SQVTM and CDR2 ANQGSEA. The V end was cut by 4 bases, the J end by 8 bases, with 8 bases between. The CDR3 loop spans 11 amino acids. The CDR3 region is CSVGTVGELFF. The DNA of the CDR3 is TGCAGCGTTGGGACAGTAGGGGAGCTGTTTTTT.

This chain connects TRBV6-5 to TRBJ1-1; D gene uncertain. This CDR3 is 15 amino acids long. The germline V and J ends were trimmed by 6 bases and 0 bases, with 14 bases remaining between them. Per the germline V gene, CDR1 is MNHEY and CDR2 is SVGAGI. CDR3 residues: CASRDSADLNTEAFF. In DNA form, the CDR3 reads TGTGCCAGCAGGGACTCCGCCGATCTGAACACTGAAGCTTTCTTT.

This chain uses TRBV19 with TRBJ1-4, with D possibly TRBD1 on 5 matching bases. V dropped 3 bases and J dropped 9 bases, with 17 bases sitting between them. Germline CDR1 is LNHDA and CDR2 is SQIVND (reference sequence). This CDR3 is 15 amino acids long. The CDR3 DNA reads TGTGCCAGTAGTATTCGGCAGGGTTGGATAAAAAAACTGTTTTTT. Translated, it gives CASSIRQGWIKKLFF.

The V gene is TRBV5-1, the J gene TRBJ1-4; D unclear. The CDR3 is 13 amino acids. In germline, CDR1 is SGHRS, CDR2 YFSETQ. V shed 5 bases and J shed 6 bases, with 11 bases lying between them. CDR3 in amino acids: CASSLAADEKLFF. The CDR3 coding sequence is TGCGCCAGCAGTCTGGCAGCGGATGAAAAACTGTTTTTT. The whole variable domain, filled in from reference TRBV5-1 and TRBJ1-4, reads KAGVTQTPRYLIKTRGQQVTLSCSPISGHRSVSWYQQTPGQGLQFLFEYFSETQRNKGNFPGRFSGRQFSNSRSEMNVSTLELGDSALYLCASSLAADEKLFFGSGTQLSVL.

V gene TRBV5-1 combines with J gene TRBJ2-7; the D gene is possibly TRBD2 (5 bases). The CDR3 runs to 14 residues. The germline CDR1 and CDR2 sequences are SGHRS and YFSETQ. Trimming cost V 0 bases and J 6 bases, with 13 bases left between them. DNA of the CDR3: TGCGCCAGCAGCTTGGACCCGTCTAGCCGCGAGCAGTACTTC. It is translated as CASSLDPSSREQYF. The full variable domain, with the rest looked up from reference TRBV5-1 and TRBJ2-7, is KAGVTQTPRYLIKTRGQQVTLSCSPISGHRSVSWYQQTPGQGLQFLFEYFSETQRNKGNFPGRFSGRQFSNSRSEMNVSTLELGDSALYLCASSLDPSSREQYFGPGTRLTVT.

The chain couples TRBV13 to TRBJ2-1, with D maybe TRBD2 (7 bases). CDR3 length: 16 amino acids. Trimming shortened V by 4 bases and J by 1 base, and 14 bases separated the two germline ends. In germline, CDR1 is PRHDT, CDR2 FYEKMQ (reference sequence). The CDR3 loop reads CASSSLGGGSYNEQFF. CDR3 coding DNA: TGTGCCAGCAGCTCACTAGGGGGGGGTTCCTACAATGAGCAGTTCTTC.

This clone has only one observation. This chain joins TRBV11-2 and TRBJ1-2; D not resolved. Between the trimmed V and J ends, which lost 6 bases and 7 bases, there was a span of 21 bases. This CDR3 has 15 residues. CDR1 SGHAT and CDR2 FQNNGV come from the germline V gene. The CDR3: CASREEGMAGSGYTF. The CDR3 coding sequence is TGTGCCAGCAGGGAGGAGGGAATGGCAGGCTCTGGCTACACCTTC.

The chain recombines TRBV2 with TRBJ1-1, with a tentative D call TRBD1 (5 bases). The ends were cut back, 8 bases at V and 3 bases at J, with 10 bases in the middle. Germline values: CDR1 SNHLY, CDR2 FYNNEI. The length of the CDR3 is 12 residues. The CDR3 is CASLAGDTEAFF. CDR3 DNA sequence: TGTGCCAGCTTGGCGGGGGACACTGAAGCTTTCTTT. Drawing the rest from reference TRBV2 and TRBJ1-1, the complete variable domain is EPEVTQTPSHQVTQMGQEVILRCVPISNHLYFYWYRQILGQKVEFLVSFYNNEISEKSEIFDDQFSVERPDGSNFTLKIRSTKLEDSAMYFCASLAGDTEAFFGQGTRLTVV.

In its sample, this clone was seen once. V gene TRBV18 combines with J gene TRBJ2-2, with 10 bases aligning to TRBD1. The V gene's germline CDR1 is KGHSH and CDR2 LQKENI. The V gene end was trimmed by 3 bases and the J gene end by 4 bases; junction bases not matched to a gene: 8. The CDR3 spans 17 residues. Here the CDR3 reads CASSPAGTGAVTGELFF. The CDR3 coding sequence is TGTGCCAGCTCACCGGCCGGGACAGGGGCTGTCACCGGGGAGCTGTTTTTT.

This clone occurred once. V is TRBV29-1 and J is TRBJ1-1, with 7 nucleotides matching TRBD1. V lost 6 bases to trimming and J lost 4 bases; unmatched junction nucleotides: 11. The germline CDR1 and CDR2 sequences are SQVTM and ANQGSEA. CDR3 length equals 14 residues. This CDR3 reads CSVYPGTVSTEAFF. In DNA form, the CDR3 reads TGCAGCGTATACCCCGGGACAGTGAGCACTGAAGCTTTCTTT.

This sequence joins TRBV7-8 and TRBJ2-1; 7 nucleotides match TRBD2. The CDR3 is 14 residues long. J was trimmed by 8 bases and V by 2 bases; bases with no gene match: 6. CDR1 SGHVS and CDR2 FQNEAQ come from the germline V gene. The CDR3 nucleotides are TGTGCCAGCAGCTTAATTGCGGGAGACGATGAGCAGTTCTTC. It is translated as CASSLIAGDDEQFF.

This sequence joins TRBV4-1 and TRBJ1-1; D possibly corresponds to TRBD1 (5 bases). In germline, CDR1 is MGHRA, CDR2 YSYEKL. The V end was cut by 2 bases, the J end by 0 bases, with 13 bases between. This CDR3 comprises 16 residues. Written as DNA, the CDR3 is TGCGCCAGCAGCCAACACGGGGGGATTTTGAACACTGAAGCTTTCTTT. This codes for CASSQHGGILNTEAFF.